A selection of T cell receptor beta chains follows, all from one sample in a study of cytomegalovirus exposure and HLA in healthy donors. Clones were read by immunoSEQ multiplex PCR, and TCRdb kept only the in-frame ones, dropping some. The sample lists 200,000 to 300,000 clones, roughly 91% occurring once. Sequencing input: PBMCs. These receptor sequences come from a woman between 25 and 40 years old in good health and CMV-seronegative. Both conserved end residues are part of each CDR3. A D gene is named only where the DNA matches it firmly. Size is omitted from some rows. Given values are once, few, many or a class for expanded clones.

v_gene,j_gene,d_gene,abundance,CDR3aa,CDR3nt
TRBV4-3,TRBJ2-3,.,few,CASSPQTVPDTQYF,TGCGCCAGCAGCCCGCAAACAGTGCCAGATACGCAGTATTTT
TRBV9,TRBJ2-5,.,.,CASSANPLGSEETQYF,TGTGCCAGCAGCGCCAATCCCTTAGGAAGCGAAGAGACCCAGTACTTC
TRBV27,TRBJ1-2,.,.,CASSLMAGDYGYTF,TGTGCCAGCAGCCTAATGGCAGGGGACTATGGCTACACCTTC
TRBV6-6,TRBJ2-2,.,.,CASSYKGGNTGELFF,TGTGCCAGCAGTTACAAAGGCGGGAACACCGGGGAGCTGTTTTTT
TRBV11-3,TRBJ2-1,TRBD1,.,CASSFDRVGANEQFF,TGTGCCAGCAGCTTTGACAGGGTGGGAGCCAATGAGCAGTTCTTC
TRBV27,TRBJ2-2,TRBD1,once,CASRFRTGELFF,TGTGCCAGCAGGTTCCGGACAGGAGAGCTGTTTTTT
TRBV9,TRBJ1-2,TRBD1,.,CASTGQVFNYGYTF,TGTGCCAGCACCGGACAGGTCTTTAACTATGGCTACACCTTC
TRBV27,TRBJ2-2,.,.,CASSSSNTGELFF,TGTGCCAGCAGTTCATCCAACACCGGGGAGCTGTTTTTT
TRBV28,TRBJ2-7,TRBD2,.,CASSGASGREYF,TGTGCCAGCAGTGGGGCTAGCGGGAGGGAGTACTTC
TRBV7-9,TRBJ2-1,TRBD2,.,CASSIDISGRAPSEQFF,TGTGCCAGCAGCATTGATATTAGCGGGAGGGCCCCCAGTGAGCAGTTCTTC
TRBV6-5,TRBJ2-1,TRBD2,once,CASSPTGLAGGKQFF,TGTGCCAGCAGTCCAACCGGACTAGCGGGAGGCAAGCAGTTCTTC
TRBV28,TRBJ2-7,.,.,CASSRRISYEQYF,TGTGCCAGCAGTAGACGGATCTCCTACGAGCAGTACTTC
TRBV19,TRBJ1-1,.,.,CASSIQGGDTEAFF,TGTGCCAGTAGTATACAGGGCGGCGACACTGAAGCTTTCTTT
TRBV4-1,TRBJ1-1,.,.,CASSLGHPNTEAFF,TGCGCCAGCAGCCTGGGACATCCGAACACTGAAGCTTTCTTT
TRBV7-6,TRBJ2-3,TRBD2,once,CASSLGGLAVSTDTQYF,TGTGCCAGCAGCTTAGGTGGGCTAGCGGTGAGCACAGATACGCAGTATTTT
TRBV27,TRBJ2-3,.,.,CASSSPLSDSTDTQYF,TGTGCCAGCAGTTCCCCTCTATCGGACAGCACAGATACGCAGTATTTT
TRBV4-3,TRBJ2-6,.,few,CASSHAALTGANVLTF,TGCGCCAGCAGCCACGCGGCGTTGACTGGGGCCAACGTCCTGACTTTC
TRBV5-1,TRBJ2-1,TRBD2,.,CASSLIPLAASYNEQFF,TGCGCCAGCAGCCTTATACCACTAGCGGCCAGCTACAATGAGCAGTTCTTC
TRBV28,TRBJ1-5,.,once,CASNPGSMDQPQHF,TGTGCCAGCAATCCGGGCTCAATGGATCAGCCCCAGCATTTT
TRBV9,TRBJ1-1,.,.,CASSGGSRDTTEAFF,TGTGCCAGCAGCGGGGGGTCAAGGGACACCACTGAAGCTTTCTTT
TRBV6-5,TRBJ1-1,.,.,CASSYTGNTEAFF,TGTGCCAGCAGTTACACGGGGAACACTGAAGCTTTCTTT
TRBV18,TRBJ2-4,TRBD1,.,CASSPPGDRNIQYF,TGTGCCAGCTCACCACCGGGGGACAGAAACATTCAGTACTTC
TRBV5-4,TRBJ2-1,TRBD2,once,CASSLGSSGRIEQFF,TGTGCCAGCAGCTTGGGGAGTAGCGGGAGAATTGAGCAGTTCTTC
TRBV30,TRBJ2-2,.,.,CAWNDGELFF,TGTGCCTGGAACGACGGGGAGCTGTTTTTT
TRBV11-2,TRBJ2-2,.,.,CASSLVIANTGELFF,TGTGCCAGCAGCTTAGTGATAGCGAACACCGGGGAGCTGTTTTTT
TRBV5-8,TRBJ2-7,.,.,CASSVLSYEQYF,TGTGCCAGCAGCGTCCTCTCCTACGAGCAGTACTTC
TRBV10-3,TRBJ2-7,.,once,CAISETEFSYEQYF,TGTGCCATCAGTGAAACTGAGTTTTCCTACGAGCAGTACTTC